This TCR beta chain appears in the sequencing data of a study of STAT5B mutations in CD4+ large granular lymphocyte leukemia. On this clone: What it binds is not known.

Study-wide results and caveats: Without putative leukemic clones, patient CD4-sorted repertoires remained more clonal than healthy CD4+ repertoires. Around 25% of private leukemic clonotypes occurred rarely in other patients' non-leukemic repertoires. TRBV06-family usage was enriched in top patient clones (8/27) versus controls (2/35).

V lost 6 bases and J lost 5, with 19 bases in between. This CDR3 comprises 14 residues. Germline CDR1 SQVTM, CDR2 ANQGSEA. This was a survey-level run. Profiling relied on immunoSEQ multiplex PCR, and the TCRdb table lists in-frame clones only, not all of them. The sample includes approximately 33,000 clones, over 65% seen only once; the top ten take approximately 2.7%. This sequence joins TRBV29-1 and TRBJ1-2; D is perhaps TRBD1 (6 bases). The clonotype originates from a human donor in good health. Sequenced material: CD4+ T cells from blood buffy coats. CDR3 loop: CSVIGGLGRYGYTF. The CDR3 DNA follows: TGCAGCGTGATAGGGGGACTCGGGCGGTATGGCTACACCTTC.